This T cell receptor beta chain emerged from a study of tumor-infiltrating lymphocytes in primary liver carcinoma. About the study: Surgical resection served as treatment for the primary liver carcinoma of these patients.

This clonotype was seen repeatedly, ten times or more. Antigen: not known. General study points: Relative to blood, tumors carried a significantly larger fraction of the repertoire in their top 250 clones (p = 0.039).

Germline CDR1 SGHNT, CDR2 YENEEA. The CDR3 consists of 15 residues. Trimming shortened V by 4 bases and J by 0 bases, and 9 bases separated the two germline ends. Blood RNA came from unsorted whole blood; germline DNA was also extracted. The patients, who had chronic HBV infection, were treatment-naive (untreated). cDNA specific to TCR beta was made from 500 ng of total RNA, with a constant-region primer employed for priming. Three nested multiplex PCR rounds, a slightly modified ARM-PCR, produced the libraries for TCR beta. Amplification in the first two PCR rounds was performed using TRBV1-TRBV30 forward primers and a C-beta reverse primer for 9 to 11 cycles each. TCRdb itself ran the multiplex PCR reads through MiXCR, one entry per CDR3 protein. In the table there are 300,000 to 350,000 distinct CDR3 sequences, around three fifths of which are singletons.

The chain is built from TRBV11-3 and TRBJ2-2, with D possibly TRBD1 on 5 matching bases. The receptor's source is a woman aged 25 to 45 with primary liver carcinoma and hepatitis B virus infection. Sequenced material: peripheral blood. The CDR3 sequence is CASSSRVTNTGELFF. The CDR3 bases are TGTGCCAGCAGCTCCAGGGTTACGAACACCGGGGAGCTGTTTTTT.